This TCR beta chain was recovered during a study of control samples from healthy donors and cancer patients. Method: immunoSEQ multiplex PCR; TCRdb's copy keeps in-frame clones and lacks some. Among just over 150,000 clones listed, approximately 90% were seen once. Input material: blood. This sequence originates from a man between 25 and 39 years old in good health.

The DNA of the CDR3 is TGCGCCAGCAGCCAAGCACCCGGGACAGAGAGCTCCTACAATGAGCAGTTCTTC. This sequence encodes CASSQAPGTESSYNEQFF. The rearrangement joins TRBV4-1 to TRBJ2-1; 7 bases map to TRBD1. Looked up from germline, CDR1 is MGHRA and CDR2 is YSYEKL. This CDR3 is 18 amino acids long. The V gene end was trimmed by 1 base and the J gene end by 0 bases; junction bases not matched to a gene: 9.